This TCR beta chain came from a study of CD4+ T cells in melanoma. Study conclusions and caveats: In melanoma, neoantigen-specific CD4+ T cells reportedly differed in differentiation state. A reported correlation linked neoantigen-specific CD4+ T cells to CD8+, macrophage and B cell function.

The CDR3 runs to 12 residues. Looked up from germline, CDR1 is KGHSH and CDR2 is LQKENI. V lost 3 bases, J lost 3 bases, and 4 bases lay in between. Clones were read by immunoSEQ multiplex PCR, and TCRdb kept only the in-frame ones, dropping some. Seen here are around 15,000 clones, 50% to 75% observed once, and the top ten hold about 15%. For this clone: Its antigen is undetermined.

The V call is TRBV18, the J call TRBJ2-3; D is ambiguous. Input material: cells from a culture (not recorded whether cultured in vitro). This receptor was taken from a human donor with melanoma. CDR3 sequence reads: CASSPITDTQYF. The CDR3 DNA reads TGTGCCAGCTCACCCATTACAGATACGCAGTATTTT.